What follows describes a single T cell receptor beta chain. The target antigen is unknown. These data come from a study of T cells expressing NK-cell markers. Germline lookup yields CDR1 MNHEY and CDR2 SVGEGT. The CDR3 spans 16 residues. For each CDR3 protein, TCRdb gives one entry from its re-call of the 5' RACE reads, without DNA. Recorded for this sample: some 460,000 distinct CDR3 sequences. Study results and limitations: CD8+ T cells in over 5 donors included dominant NKG2C+ clonotypes at roughly 1.0-8%.

Sequenced: blood T cells: a sorted CD56 or NKG2C T cell subset, CD4+ or CD8+ T cells, or bulk PBMC T cells (not recorded which). V is TRBV6-2 or TRBV6-3 and J is TRBJ2-6; with no DNA, the TCRdb D assignment of TRBD1 cannot be verified. This receptor was taken from a woman aged 45-59 years in good health. CDR3 amino acids: CASSLTGGAGANVLTF.